These 3 T cell receptor beta chains originate from one sample sequenced in a study of cytomegalovirus exposure and HLA in healthy donors. The table came from immunoSEQ multiplex PCR; TCRdb's copy has only in-frame clones and leaves some out. This sample has about 150,000 clones; 65% to 90% occur once, and the top ten carry 20% to 25%. Sequencing was done on a sample of PBMCs. These receptors came from a young man in good health and CMV-seropositive.

V is TRBV19 and J is TRBJ1-1, with TRBD1 identical over 8 bases. Per the germline V gene, CDR1 is LNHDA and CDR2 is SQIVND (reference sequence). V trimming: 0 bases; J trimming: 0 bases; junction bases outside the gene matches: 3. The CDR3 is 16 amino acids. For the CDR3, the DNA is TGTGCCAGTAGTATAGAACAGGGGGACATGAACACTGAAGCTTTCTTT. It specifies CASSIEQGDMNTEAFF. The complete variable domain, with remaining parts taken from reference TRBV19 and TRBJ1-1, reads DGGITQSPKYLFRKEGQNVTLSCEQNLNHDAMYWYRQDPGQGLRLIYYSQIVNDFQKGDIAEGYSVSREKKESFPLTVTSAQKNPTAFYLCASSIEQGDMNTEAFFGQGTRLTVV.

This clone was seen a few times. The CDR3 DNA sequence: TGTGCCAGCCCCGGCGGACAGGGGTCCTACGAGCAGTACTTC. Amino acid sequence: CASPGGQGSYEQYF. This chain connects TRBV6-1 to TRBJ2-7; 9 nucleotides align to TRBD1. Per the germline V gene, CDR1 is MNHNS and CDR2 is SASEGT. The CDR3 sequence is 14 residues long. V lost 8 bases to trimming and J lost 1 base; unmatched junction nucleotides: 6.

The chain joins TRBV19 to TRBJ2-1; D is unclear. The CDR3 is made up of 11 amino acids. Per germline, CDR1 LNHDA and CDR2 SQIVND (reference sequence). The V gene lost 5 bases and the J gene lost 6 bases, with 5 bases spanning the gap. Here the CDR3 DNA reads TGTGCCAGTAGTCGGAGCAATGAGCAGTTCTTC. Its protein is CASSRSNEQFF. The full variable domain, completed using reference TRBV19 and TRBJ2-1, is DGGITQSPKYLFRKEGQNVTLSCEQNLNHDAMYWYRQDPGQGLRLIYYSQIVNDFQKGDIAEGYSVSREKKESFPLTVTSAQKNPTAFYLCASSRSNEQFFGPGTRLTVL.